This T cell receptor (beta chain) was obtained from a study of T cell changes during pregnancy in multiple sclerosis. Assay: immunoSEQ multiplex PCR; the TCRdb copy retains only in-frame clones and omits some. In the table there are about 69,000 clones, roughly 91% of which are singletons. Germline CDR1 reads GTSNPN; CDR2 reads SVGIG (reference sequence). V lost 0 bases, J lost 5 bases, and 3 bases stayed unmatched. The CDR3 is 13 residues long. Material: peripheral blood, obtained in the third trimester of pregnancy. The clonotype originates from a female donor with multiple sclerosis, enrolled in a pregnancy study. This chain connects TRBV30 to TRBJ1-1; 7 positions match TRBD1. CDR3 bases: TGTGCCTGGAGTGTAACAGGGGAGACTGAAGCTTTCTTT. Translated: CAWSVTGETEAFF.